This T cell receptor beta chain stems from a study of T cell responses to AZD1222 COVID-19 vaccine. Details on this clone: Its matching antigen is unknown.

Assay used: immunoSEQ multiplex PCR; TCRdb lists only in-frame clones, some missing. The sample shows around 130,000 clones, around 94% of them seen only once. Findings and caveats of the study: Nearly half of the spike-specific TCRs reportedly recognize variant regions that carry no mutations. Sampling that yielded the repertoires occurred only after the peak T cell response. Spike regions recognized by vaccine-associated CD4 TCRs spanned the protein, led by 160-218 and 743-854. Following two doses of AZD1222, Spike-specific TCR breadth and depth rose.

Germline V CDR1 and CDR2: SGHTA, FQGNSA. The CDR3 runs to 13 residues. V lost 0 bases to trimming and J lost 11 bases, with 13 bases between them. V is TRBV7-2 and J is TRBJ1-1; unclear D gene. The material sequenced was peripheral blood, taken on day 0 of AZD1222 vaccination. The TCR originated in an adult in good health. CDR3 DNA sequence: TGTGCCAGCAGCTTAGCGAAGAGGGTGTGGGCTTTCTTT. It yields the protein CASSLAKRVWAFF. The full variable domain, its missing parts supplied by reference TRBV7-2 and TRBJ1-1, is GAGVSQSPSNKVTEKGKDVELRCDPISGHTALYWYRQSLGQGLEFLIYFQGNSAPDKSGLPSDRFSAERTGGSVSTLTIQRTQQEDSAVYLCASSLAKRVWAFFGQGTRLTVV.